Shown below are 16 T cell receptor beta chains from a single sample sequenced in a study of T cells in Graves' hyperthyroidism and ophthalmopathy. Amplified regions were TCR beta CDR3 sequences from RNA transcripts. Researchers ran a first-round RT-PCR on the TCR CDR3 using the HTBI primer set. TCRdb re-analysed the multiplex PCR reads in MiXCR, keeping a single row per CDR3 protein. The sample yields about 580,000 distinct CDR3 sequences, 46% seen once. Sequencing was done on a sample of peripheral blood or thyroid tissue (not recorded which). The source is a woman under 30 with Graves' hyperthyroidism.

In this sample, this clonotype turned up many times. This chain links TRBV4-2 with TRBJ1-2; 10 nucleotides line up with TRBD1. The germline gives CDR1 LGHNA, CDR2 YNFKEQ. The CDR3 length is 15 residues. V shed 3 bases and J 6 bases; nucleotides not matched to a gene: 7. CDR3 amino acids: CASSHPGQGLDGYTF. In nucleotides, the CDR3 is TGTGCCAGCAGCCACCCGGGACAGGGGTTGGATGGCTACACCTTC.

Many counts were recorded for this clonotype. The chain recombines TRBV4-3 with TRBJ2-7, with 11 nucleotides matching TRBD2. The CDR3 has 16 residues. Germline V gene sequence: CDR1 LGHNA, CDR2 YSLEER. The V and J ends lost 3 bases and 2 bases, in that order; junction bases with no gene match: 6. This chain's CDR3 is CASSQATSGRTYEQYF. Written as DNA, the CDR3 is TGCGCCAGCAGCCAGGCTACTAGCGGGAGAACCTACGAGCAGTACTTC.

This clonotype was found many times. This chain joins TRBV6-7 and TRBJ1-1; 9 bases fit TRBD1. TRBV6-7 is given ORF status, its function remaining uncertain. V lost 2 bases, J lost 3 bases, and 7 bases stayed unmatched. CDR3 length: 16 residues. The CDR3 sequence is CASSYEQGAQDTEAFF. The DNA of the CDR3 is TGTGCCAGCAGTTACGAACAGGGGGCGCAGGACACTGAAGCTTTCTTT.

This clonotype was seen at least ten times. CDR3 sequence reads: CSARDRYRGLRIGYTF. The CDR3 DNA reads TGCAGTGCTAGAGATCGGTACAGGGGGTTGAGGATAGGCTACACCTTC. This chain uses TRBV20-1 with TRBJ1-2; 8 bases are a match to TRBD1. The trim removed 0 bases at V and 8 bases at J, leaving 14 bases unmatched. This CDR3 is built from 16 residues. The germline gives CDR1 DFQATT, CDR2 SNEGSKA (reference sequence).

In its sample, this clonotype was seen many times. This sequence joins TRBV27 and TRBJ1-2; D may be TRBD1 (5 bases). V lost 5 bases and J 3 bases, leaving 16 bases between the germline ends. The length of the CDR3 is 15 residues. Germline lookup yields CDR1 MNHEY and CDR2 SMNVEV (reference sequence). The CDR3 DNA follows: TGTGCCAGCAGTCCAATCGAGACAGCCTACTATGGCTACACCTTC. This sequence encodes CASSPIETAYYGYTF.

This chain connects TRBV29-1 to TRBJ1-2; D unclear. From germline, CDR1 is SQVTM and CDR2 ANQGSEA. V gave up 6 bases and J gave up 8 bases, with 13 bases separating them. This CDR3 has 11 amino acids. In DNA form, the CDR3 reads TGCAGCGTCGACCGGGTCGAGGGCTACACCTTC. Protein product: CSVDRVEGYTF.

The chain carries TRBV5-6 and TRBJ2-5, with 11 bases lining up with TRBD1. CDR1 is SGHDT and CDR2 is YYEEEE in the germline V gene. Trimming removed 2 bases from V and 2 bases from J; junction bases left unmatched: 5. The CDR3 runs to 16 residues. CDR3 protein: CASSLTGTGGQETQYF. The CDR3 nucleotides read TGTGCCAGCAGCTTAACCGGGACAGGGGGGCAAGAGACCCAGTACTTC.

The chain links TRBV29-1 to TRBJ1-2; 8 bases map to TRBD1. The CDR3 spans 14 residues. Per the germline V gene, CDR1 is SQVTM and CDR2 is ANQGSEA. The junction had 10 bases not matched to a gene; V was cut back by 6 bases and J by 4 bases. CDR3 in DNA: TGCAGCGTGGGAGACAGGGGCAGTAGCTATGGCTACACCTTC. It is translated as CSVGDRGSSYGYTF.

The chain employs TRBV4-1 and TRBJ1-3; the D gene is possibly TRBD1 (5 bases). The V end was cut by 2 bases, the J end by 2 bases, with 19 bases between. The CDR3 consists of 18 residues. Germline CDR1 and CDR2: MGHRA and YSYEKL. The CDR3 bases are TGCGCCAGCAGCCAACCCCTACCCCGAGGGGTTACTGGAAACACCATATATTTT. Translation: CASSQPLPRGVTGNTIYF.

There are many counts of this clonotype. CDR3 loop: CSARDWTGKYGYTF. Here the CDR3 DNA reads TGCAGTGCTAGAGATTGGACAGGGAAATATGGCTACACCTTC. This chain connects TRBV20-1 to TRBJ1-2; the match to TRBD1 covers 8 bases. The CDR3 is 14 residues long. CDR1 and CDR2 (germline): DFQATT, SNEGSKA (reference sequence). V lost 0 bases and J lost 5; bases outside the gene matches: 5.

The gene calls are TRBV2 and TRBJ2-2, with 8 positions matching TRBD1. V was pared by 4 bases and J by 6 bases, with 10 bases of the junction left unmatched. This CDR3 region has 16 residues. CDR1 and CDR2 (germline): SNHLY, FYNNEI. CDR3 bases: TGTGCCAGCAGTGCCGGGCAGGGGGCCTTCGCCGGGGAGCTGTTTTTT. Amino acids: CASSAGQGAFAGELFF.

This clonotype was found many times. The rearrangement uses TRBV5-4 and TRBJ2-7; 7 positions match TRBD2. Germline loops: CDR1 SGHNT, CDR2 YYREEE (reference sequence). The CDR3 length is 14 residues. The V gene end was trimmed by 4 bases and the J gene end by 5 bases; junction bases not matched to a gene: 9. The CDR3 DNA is TGTGCCAGCAGCACCGGGCTAGCGGTCAACGAGCAGTACTTC. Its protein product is CASSTGLAVNEQYF.

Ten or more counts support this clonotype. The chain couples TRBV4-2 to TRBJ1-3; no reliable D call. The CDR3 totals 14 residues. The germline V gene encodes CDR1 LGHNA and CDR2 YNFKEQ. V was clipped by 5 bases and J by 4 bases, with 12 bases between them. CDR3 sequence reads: CASSTHGGGNTIYF. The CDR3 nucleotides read TGTGCCAGCAGCACCCACGGCGGCGGAAACACCATATATTTT.

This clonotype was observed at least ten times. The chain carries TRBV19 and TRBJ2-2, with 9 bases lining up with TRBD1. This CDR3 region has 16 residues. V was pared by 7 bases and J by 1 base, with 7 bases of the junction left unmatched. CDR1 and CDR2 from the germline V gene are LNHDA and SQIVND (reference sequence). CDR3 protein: CASKPRTGVNTGELFF. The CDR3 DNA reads TGTGCCAGTAAACCTAGGACAGGGGTGAACACCGGGGAGCTGTTTTTT.

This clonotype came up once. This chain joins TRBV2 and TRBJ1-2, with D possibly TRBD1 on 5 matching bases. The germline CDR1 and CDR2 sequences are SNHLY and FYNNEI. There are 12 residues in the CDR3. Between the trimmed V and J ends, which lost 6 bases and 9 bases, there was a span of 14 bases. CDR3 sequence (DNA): TGTGCCAGCAGCAGGGAGCGGGATCGCTACACCTTC. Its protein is CASSRERDRYTF.

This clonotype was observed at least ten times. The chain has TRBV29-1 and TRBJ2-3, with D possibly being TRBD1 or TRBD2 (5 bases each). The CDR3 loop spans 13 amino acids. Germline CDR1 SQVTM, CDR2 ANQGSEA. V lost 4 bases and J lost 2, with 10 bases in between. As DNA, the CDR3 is TGCAGCGTTGTCTGGGGGACCACAGATACGCAGTATTTT. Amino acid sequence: CSVVWGTTDTQYF.